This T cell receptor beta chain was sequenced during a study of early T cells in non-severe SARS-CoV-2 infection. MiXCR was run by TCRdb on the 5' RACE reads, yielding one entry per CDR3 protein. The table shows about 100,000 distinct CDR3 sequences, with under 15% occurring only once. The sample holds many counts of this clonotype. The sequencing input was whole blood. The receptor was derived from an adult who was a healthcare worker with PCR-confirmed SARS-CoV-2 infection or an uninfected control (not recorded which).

The CDR3 coding sequence is TGTGCCAGCAGCCAAGGGACCGCTTATAATTCACCCCTCCACTTT. This codes for CASSQGTAYNSPLHF. The V and J genes are TRBV3-1 and TRBJ1-6; unclear D gene. The CDR3 covers 15 residues. Germline V lookup: CDR1 LGHDT, CDR2 YNNKEL (reference sequence). The V and J ends lost 1 base and 4 bases respectively, with 8 bases between them.